The present T cell receptor beta chain was sequenced within a study of T cell repertoires in cytomegalovirus infection. MiXCR, run by TCRdb on the reads, gives a single entry per CDR3 protein. The table has under 350,000 distinct CDR3 sequences, about 20% seen once. This clonotype was counted many times. Its specificity is not known. This material consisted of cultured PBMCs, taken from culture after CMV antigen stimulation. The clonotype comes from a human donor in good health (CMV status not recorded). Some clones in this sample may be carry-over from other donors' samples.

The CDR3 DNA is TGTGCCAGCAGCTGGGCGGGACTCAACACTGAAGCTTTCTTT. This gives the protein CASSWAGLNTEAFF. This sequence joins TRBV7-2 and TRBJ1-1, with D perhaps TRBD1 (5 bases). CDR1 and CDR2 (germline): SGHTA, FQGNSA. The CDR3 sequence is 14 residues long. With 4 bases removed from V and 2 bases from J, the gap between germline ends came to 11 bases.